This entry is about one T cell receptor beta chain. Its antigen is not identified. The record originates from a study of CD8+ T cells in alopecia areata. Overall study: The study gave treated patients oral tofacitinib at 5 to 10 mg twice daily. Whole-study results and caveats: Higher clonality and more expanded CD8+ clones appeared in lesional than normal scalp. In patients, TCRs were shared less clearly than in mice, and HLA may possibly be involved.

Lesional scalp tissue (obtained by punch biopsy) and peripheral blood were collected from alopecia areata patients. Germline CDR1 and CDR2: MNHEY and SVGAGI. The ends lost 5 bases at V and 8 bases at J; junction bases unmatched: 4. The CDR3 is made up of 12 amino acids. RNA was isolated and reverse transcribed to cDNA, the sequencing template. Generated by immunoSEQ multiplex PCR, the TCRdb table keeps only in-frame clones and is missing some. The sample holds roughly 150,000 clones; around half are singletons and the top ten take just under 20%. This material consisted of CD8+ T cells sorted from blood, taken at week 0. The source of this sequence is a human donor with alopecia areata. The chain has TRBV6-5 and TRBJ1-2; 8 nucleotides match TRBD1. The CDR3 nucleotides read TGTGCCAGCAGTCTCAGGGGGCTGGGCTACACCTTC. Its translation: CASSLRGLGYTF.